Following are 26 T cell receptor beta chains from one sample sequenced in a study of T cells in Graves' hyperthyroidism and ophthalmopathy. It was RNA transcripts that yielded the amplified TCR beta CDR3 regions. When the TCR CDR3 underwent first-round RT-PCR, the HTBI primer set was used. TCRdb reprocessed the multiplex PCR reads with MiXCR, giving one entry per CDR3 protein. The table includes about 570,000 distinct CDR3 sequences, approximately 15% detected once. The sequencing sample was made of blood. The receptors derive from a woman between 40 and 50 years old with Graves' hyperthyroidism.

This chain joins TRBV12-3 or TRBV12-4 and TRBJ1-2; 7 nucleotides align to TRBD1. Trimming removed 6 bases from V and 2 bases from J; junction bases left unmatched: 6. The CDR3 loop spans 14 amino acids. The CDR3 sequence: CASSSQGENYGYTF. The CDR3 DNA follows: TGTGCCAGCAGCTCCCAGGGGGAAAACTATGGCTACACCTTC.

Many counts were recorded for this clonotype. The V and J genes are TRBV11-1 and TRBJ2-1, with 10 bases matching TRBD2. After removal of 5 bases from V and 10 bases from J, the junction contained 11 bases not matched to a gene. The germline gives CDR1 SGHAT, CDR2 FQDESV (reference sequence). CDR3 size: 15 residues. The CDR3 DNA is TGTGCCAGCAGCCCTCGGACTAGCGGAGGAGAGGAGCAGTTCTTC. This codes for CASSPRTSGGEEQFF.

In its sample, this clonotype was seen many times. For the CDR3, the DNA is TGCAGCGTTCCCCCACTAGCGGGATACCAAGAGACCCAGTACTTC. Amino acid sequence: CSVPPLAGYQETQYF. This chain uses TRBV29-1 with TRBJ2-5; 10 bases line up with TRBD2. J lost 0 bases, V lost 5 bases, and 6 bases had no gene match. Germline V lookup: CDR1 SQVTM, CDR2 ANQGSEA. The CDR3 has 15 amino acids.

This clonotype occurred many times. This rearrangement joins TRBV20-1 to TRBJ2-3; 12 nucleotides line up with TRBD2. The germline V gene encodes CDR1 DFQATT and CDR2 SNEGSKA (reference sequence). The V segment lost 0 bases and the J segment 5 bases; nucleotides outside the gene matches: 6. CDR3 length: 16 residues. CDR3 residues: CSARDLAGGPGDTQYF. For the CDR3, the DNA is TGCAGTGCTAGAGACCTAGCGGGAGGGCCTGGAGATACGCAGTATTTT.

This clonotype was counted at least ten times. The CDR3 spells CASSPHPGPNQPQHF. The CDR3, as DNA: TGTGCCAGCAGTCCCCACCCGGGGCCAAATCAGCCCCAGCATTTT. V is TRBV28 and J is TRBJ1-5; D is possibly TRBD1 (5 bases). V lost 5 bases and J lost 4, with 15 bases in between. CDR1 is MDHEN, CDR2 SYDVKM, per germline. The CDR3 runs 15 residues.

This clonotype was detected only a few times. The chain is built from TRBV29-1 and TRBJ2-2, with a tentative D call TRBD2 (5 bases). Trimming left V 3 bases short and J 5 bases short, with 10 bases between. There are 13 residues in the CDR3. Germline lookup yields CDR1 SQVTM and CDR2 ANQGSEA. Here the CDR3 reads CSVDVGVTGELFF. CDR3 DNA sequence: TGCAGCGTTGATGTGGGAGTTACCGGGGAGCTGTTTTTT.

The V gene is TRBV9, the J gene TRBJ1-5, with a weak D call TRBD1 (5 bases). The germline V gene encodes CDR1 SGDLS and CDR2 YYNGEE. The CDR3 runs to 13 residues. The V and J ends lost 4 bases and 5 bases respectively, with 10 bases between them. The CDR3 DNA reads TGTGCCAGCAGCCCCCGGGACCATCAGCCCCAGCATTTT. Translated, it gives CASSPRDHQPQHF.

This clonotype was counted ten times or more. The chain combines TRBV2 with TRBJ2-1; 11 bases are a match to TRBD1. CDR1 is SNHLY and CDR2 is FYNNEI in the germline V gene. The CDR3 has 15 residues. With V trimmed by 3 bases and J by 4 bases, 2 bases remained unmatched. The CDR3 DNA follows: TGTGCCAGCAGTGAGGACAGGGGGCAATACAATGAGCAGTTCTTC. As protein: CASSEDRGQYNEQFF.

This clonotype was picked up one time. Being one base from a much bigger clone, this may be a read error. CDR3 loop: CASFRGSMDNEQLF. CDR3 bases: TGTGCCTCCTTTAGAGGGAGTATGGACAATGAGCAGCTCTTC. V is TRBV28 and J is TRBJ2-1; possibly TRBD1 or TRBD2 for D (5 bases each). The CDR3 extends over 14 amino acids. Germline-derived CDR1 and CDR2 are MDHEN and SYDVKM.

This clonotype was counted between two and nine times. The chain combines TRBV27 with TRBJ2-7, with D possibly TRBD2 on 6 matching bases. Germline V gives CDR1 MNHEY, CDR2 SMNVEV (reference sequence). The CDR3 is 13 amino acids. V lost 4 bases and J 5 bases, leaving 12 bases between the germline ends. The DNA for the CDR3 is TGTGCCAGCAGTTCCGGGGGATTACACGAGCAGTACTTC. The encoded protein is CASSSGGLHEQYF.

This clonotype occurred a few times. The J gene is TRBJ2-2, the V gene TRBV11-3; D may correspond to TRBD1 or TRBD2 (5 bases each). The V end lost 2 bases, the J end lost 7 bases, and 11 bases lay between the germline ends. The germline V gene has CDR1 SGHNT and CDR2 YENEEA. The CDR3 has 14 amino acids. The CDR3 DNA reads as TGTGCCAGCAGCTTATCCAGGGAGATCGGGGAGCTGTTTTTT. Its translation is CASSLSREIGELFF.

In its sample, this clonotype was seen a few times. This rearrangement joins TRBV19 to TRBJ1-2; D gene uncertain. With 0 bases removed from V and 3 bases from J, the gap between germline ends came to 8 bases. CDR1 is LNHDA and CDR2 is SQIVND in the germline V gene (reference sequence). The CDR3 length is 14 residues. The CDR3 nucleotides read TGTGCCAGTAGTATAGAAGGGTCAGACTATGGCTACACCTTC. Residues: CASSIEGSDYGYTF.

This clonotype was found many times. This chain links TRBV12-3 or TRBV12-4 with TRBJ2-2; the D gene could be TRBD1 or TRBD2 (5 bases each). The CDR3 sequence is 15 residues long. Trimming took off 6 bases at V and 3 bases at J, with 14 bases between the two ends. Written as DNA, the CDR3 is TGTGCCAGCAGCGCGACACGAGGGGACACCGGGGAGCTGTTTTTT. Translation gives CASSATRGDTGELFF.

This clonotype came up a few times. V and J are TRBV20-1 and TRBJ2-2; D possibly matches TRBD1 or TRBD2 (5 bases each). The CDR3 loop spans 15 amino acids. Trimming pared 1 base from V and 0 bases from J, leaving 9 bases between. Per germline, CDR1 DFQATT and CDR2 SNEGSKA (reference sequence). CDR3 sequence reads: CSARGPGPNTGELFF. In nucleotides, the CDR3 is TGCAGTGCTAGAGGCCCGGGACCGAACACCGGGGAGCTGTTTTTT.

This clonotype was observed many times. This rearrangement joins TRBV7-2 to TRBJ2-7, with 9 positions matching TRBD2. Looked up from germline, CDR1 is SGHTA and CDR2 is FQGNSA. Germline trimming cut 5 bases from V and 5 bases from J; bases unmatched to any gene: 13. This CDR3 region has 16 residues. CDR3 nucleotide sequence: TGTGCCAGCAGCCAAAGTGGCGGGAGGGCCTTCAACGAGCAGTACTTC. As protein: CASSQSGGRAFNEQYF.

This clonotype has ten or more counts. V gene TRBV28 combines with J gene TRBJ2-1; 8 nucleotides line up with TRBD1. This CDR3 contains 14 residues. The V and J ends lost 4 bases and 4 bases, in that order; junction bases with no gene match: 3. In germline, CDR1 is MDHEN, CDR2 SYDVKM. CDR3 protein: CASSSRGLYNEQFF. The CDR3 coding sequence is TGTGCCAGCAGTTCCAGGGGGCTATACAATGAGCAGTTCTTC.

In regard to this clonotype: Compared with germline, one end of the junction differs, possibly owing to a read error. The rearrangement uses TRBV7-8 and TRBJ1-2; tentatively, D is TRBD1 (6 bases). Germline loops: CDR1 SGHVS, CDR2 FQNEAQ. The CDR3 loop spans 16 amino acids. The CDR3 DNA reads TGTGTCAGCAGCCCAGCCCCGGGACAAGTGGATTATGGCTACACCTTC. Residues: CVSSPAPGQVDYGYTF.

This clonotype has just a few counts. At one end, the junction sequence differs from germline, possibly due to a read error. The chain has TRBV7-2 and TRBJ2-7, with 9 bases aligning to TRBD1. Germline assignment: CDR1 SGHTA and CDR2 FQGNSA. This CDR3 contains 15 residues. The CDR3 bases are TGCGCCAGCAGCCAAACGGGACAGGGCTTTCAAGAGCAGTACTTC. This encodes CASSQTGQGFQEQYF. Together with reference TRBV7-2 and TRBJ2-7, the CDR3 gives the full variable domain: GAGVSQSPSNKVTEKGKDVELRCDPISGHTALYWYRQSLGQGLEFLIYFQGNSAPDKSGLPSDRFSAERTGGSVSTLTIQRTQQEDSAVYLCASSQTGQGFQEQYFGPGTRLTVT.

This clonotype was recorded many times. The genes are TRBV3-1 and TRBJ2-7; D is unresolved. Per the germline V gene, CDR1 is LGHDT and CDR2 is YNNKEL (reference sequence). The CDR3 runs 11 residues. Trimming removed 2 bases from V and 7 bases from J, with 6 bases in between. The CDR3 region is CASSQLGEQYF. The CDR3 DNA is TGTGCCAGCAGCCAATTGGGAGAGCAGTACTTC.

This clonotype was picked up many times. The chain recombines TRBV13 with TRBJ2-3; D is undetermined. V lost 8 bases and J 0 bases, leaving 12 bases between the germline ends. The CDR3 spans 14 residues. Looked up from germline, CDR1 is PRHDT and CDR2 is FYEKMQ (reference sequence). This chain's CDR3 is CASSPTPSTDTQYF. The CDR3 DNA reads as TGTGCCAGCTCACCAACCCCTAGCACAGATACGCAGTATTTT.

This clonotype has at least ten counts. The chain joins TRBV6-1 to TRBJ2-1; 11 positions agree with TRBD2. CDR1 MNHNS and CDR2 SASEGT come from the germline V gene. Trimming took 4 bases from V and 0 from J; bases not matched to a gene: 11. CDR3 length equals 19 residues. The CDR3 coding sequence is TGTGCCAGCAGTGCTACCAGTCTAGCGGGAGGCGGCTCCTACAATGAGCAGTTCTTC. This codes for CASSATSLAGGGSYNEQFF.

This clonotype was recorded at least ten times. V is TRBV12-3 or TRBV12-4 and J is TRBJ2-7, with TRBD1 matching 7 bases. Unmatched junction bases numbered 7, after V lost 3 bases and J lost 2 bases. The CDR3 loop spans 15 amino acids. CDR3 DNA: TGTGCCAGCAGTTTGGTGACCGGGACAGCCTACGAGCAGTACTTC. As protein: CASSLVTGTAYEQYF.

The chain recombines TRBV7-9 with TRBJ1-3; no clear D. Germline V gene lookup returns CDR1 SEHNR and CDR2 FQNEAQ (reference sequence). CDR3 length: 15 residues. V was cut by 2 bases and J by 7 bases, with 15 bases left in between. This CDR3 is CASSLSTVRGNTIYF. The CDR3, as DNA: TGTGCCAGCAGCTTATCTACGGTCCGCGGGAACACCATATATTTT.

This chain's CDR3 is CASSIQATRVHEQFF. Here the CDR3 DNA reads TGTGCCAGTAGTATCCAAGCCACCAGGGTACATGAGCAGTTCTTC. The chain uses TRBV19 and TRBJ2-1, with D possibly being TRBD1 (5 bases). The CDR3 contains 15 residues. From germline, CDR1 is LNHDA and CDR2 SQIVND (reference sequence). V lost 3 bases and J 8 bases, leaving 17 bases between the germline ends.

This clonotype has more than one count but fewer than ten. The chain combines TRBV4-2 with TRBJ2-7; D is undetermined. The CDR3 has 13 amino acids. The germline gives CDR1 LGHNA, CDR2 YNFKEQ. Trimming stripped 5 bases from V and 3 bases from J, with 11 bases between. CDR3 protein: CASSSGPLYEQYF. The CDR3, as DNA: TGTGCCAGCAGCTCGGGCCCTCTCTACGAGCAGTACTTC.

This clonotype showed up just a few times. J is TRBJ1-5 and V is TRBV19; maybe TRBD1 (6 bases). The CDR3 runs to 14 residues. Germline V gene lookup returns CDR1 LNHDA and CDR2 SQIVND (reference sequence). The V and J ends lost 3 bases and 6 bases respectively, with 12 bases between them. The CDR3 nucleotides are TGTGCCAGTAGTATCGGTGGGGGCGGTCAGCCCCAGCATTTT. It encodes CASSIGGGGQPQHF.